The 2 T cell receptor beta chains below all came from one sample that was sequenced in a study. TCRdb ran MiXCR on the 5' RACE reads and lists one entry per CDR3 protein. The table has tens of thousands of distinct CDR3 sequences, roughly 28% seen once. The specimen was tumor-infiltrating memory CD4+ T cells sorted from the breast tumor. Noted subset: memory CD4+ T cells, CD4+CD45RO+CD25-. The receptors here all came from a female donor with breast cancer.

The V and J genes are TRBV5-1 and TRBJ2-1; D call uncertain. The V end was cut by 1 base, the J end by 8 bases, with 19 bases between. The CDR3 totals 16 residues. Germline-derived CDR1 and CDR2 are SGHRS and YFSETQ. The CDR3 DNA reads TGCGCCAGCAGCTTGACCGGCTTAGGTGCTGGGGATGAGCAGTTCTTC. This sequence encodes CASSLTGLGAGDEQFF.

V is TRBV5-1 and J is TRBJ1-2, with D perhaps matching TRBD1 (6 bases). Deletions cut 0 bases from V and 7 bases from J, with 19 bases between. CDR3 length equals 16 residues. Germline V gene lookup returns CDR1 SGHRS and CDR2 YFSETQ. CDR3 region: CASSLGPTQGARGYTF. CDR3 sequence (DNA): TGCGCCAGCAGCTTGGGACCCACACAGGGTGCCCGTGGCTACACCTTC.